This T cell receptor (beta chain) was documented in a study of chemoradiotherapy in HPV16-positive cancers. The study, taken as a whole, reports: Only a couple of HPV16-positive patients supplied the functional HPV-specificity definition. Candidate HPV-specific clones and E7-related TCR motifs grew in tumor during treatment.

The CDR3 runs to 16 residues. CDR1 is MNHEY and CDR2 is SMNVEV in the germline V gene (reference sequence). The V end lost 7 bases, the J end lost 7 bases, and 22 bases lay between the germline ends. Some clones are missing from TCRdb's copy, which holds only in-frame ones; the method was immunoSEQ multiplex PCR. The table includes 45,000 to 60,000 clones, roughly 90% detected once. Note on this clone: The antigen is undetermined.

This clonotype was sampled from a human donor with HPV-associated anogenital cancer. The sequencing used blood, collected from a patient who underwent chemoradiotherapy. This chain links TRBV27 with TRBJ2-2; perhaps TRBD2 as D (6 bases). The CDR3 bases are TGTGCCAGCACCTCCCCGGGGAAGCGGGCAAACGGGGAGCTGTTTTTT. Amino acid sequence: CASTSPGKRANGELFF.